This TCR beta chain was found in a study of T cell changes during pregnancy in multiple sclerosis. Repertoires were generated with immunoSEQ multiplex PCR, while TCRdb's copy carries only in-frame clones and drops some. The sample includes tens of thousands of clones, roughly nine tenths of them seen just once. The germline V gene has CDR1 ENHRY and CDR2 SYGVKD. The CDR3 runs to 17 residues. The V gene end was trimmed by 0 bases and the J gene end by 0 bases; junction bases not matched to a gene: 5. The sequences come from CD4+ T cells from peripheral blood mononuclear cells, collected before pregnancy. J is TRBJ1-3 and V is TRBV10-3; 7 nucleotides match TRBD1. This receptor was taken from a female donor with multiple sclerosis, enrolled in a pregnancy study. CDR3 nucleotides: TGTGCCATCAGTGAGTCCCGGACAGGAAGCTCTGGAAACACCATATATTTT. This translates into CAISESRTGSSGNTIYF.